These T cell receptor beta chains were read from a single sample in a study of blood T cell repertoires in COVID-19. Sequenced by immunoSEQ multiplex PCR; TCRdb stores in-frame clones only, minus some. The repertoire holds over 200,000 clones, with approximately 80% as singletons. Sequencing was carried out using PBMCs or T cells enriched from blood (not recorded which). The receptors come from a woman in her fifties or sixties with acute COVID-19. The CDR3 runs from the conserved cysteine through the conserved F or W. The D gene is left open where the match is weak. Clone size is given for some rows only: seen once, a few or many times, or a class if the clone is expanded.

clone size	J gene	V gene	D gene	CDR3 DNA	CDR3 protein
-	TRBJ1-2	TRBV4-1	-	TGCGCCAGCAGCCAAGAACAGGGTAATGGCTACACCTTC	CASSQEQGNGYTF
-	TRBJ1-3	TRBV27	-	TGTGCCAGCAGTTTACGGCAGGGCTCTGGAAACACCATATATTTT	CASSLRQGSGNTIYF
-	TRBJ2-3	TRBV18	TRBD2	TGTGCCAGCTCACCCGGGACTAGCGGGAATAGCGATACGCAGTATTTT	CASSPGTSGNSDTQYF
-	TRBJ2-7	TRBV5-1	-	TGCGCCAGCAGCTTAGGGGGCGAGCAGTACTTC	CASSLGGEQYF
once	TRBJ2-7	TRBV7-2	TRBD1	TGTGCCAGCAACGCGAAGGGGACAGGACCCTACGAGCAGTACTTC	CASNAKGTGPYEQYF
-	TRBJ2-7	TRBV7-2	TRBD1	TGTGCCAGCAGCTTAGAGGTTCTACAGGGGGCCTACGAGCAGTACTTC	CASSLEVLQGAYEQYF
-	TRBJ1-3	TRBV5-8	-	TGTGCCAGCAGCCCCAGGGGAAGGGCTGGAAACACCATATATTTT	CASSPRGRAGNTIYF
-	TRBJ1-2	TRBV24-1	-	TGTGCCACCAGTGATCGGTCAGAGGAGGGTGGGTATGGCTACACCTTC	CATSDRSEEGGYGYTF
-	TRBJ1-6	TRBV5-4	-	TGTGCCAGCAGCTTGGCGGGAGATACTTCACCCCTCCACTTT	CASSLAGDTSPLHF
once	TRBJ2-5	TRBV6-5	TRBD2	TGTGCCAGCATGAGGACTAGTCAAGCCCGGGAGACCCAGTACTTC	CASMRTSQARETQYF
-	TRBJ2-3	TRBV7-6	-	TGTGCCAGCAGCTTGGGTGCTGCGGGTAGCACAGATACGCAGTATTTT	CASSLGAAGSTDTQYF
few	TRBJ2-1	TRBV6-2/TRBV6-3	TRBD2	TGTGCCAGCAGTTATCCGATAGCGGGGGACTCCTACAATGAGCAGTTCTTC	CASSYPIAGDSYNEQFF
-	TRBJ1-2	TRBV3-1/TRBV3-2	-	TGTGCCAGCAGCCAAAGTACAGGGCCGCGAGGCTACACCTTC	CASSQSTGPRGYTF
-	TRBJ2-5	TRBV30	-	TGTGCCTGGAGTTCAGGACAGCCACGGGAGACCCAGTACTTC	CAWSSGQPRETQYF
many	TRBJ2-3	TRBV5-6	TRBD2	TGTGCCAGCAGCCCCGGGGGACTAGCGGGAGTGTTCGGCGATACGCAGTATTTT	CASSPGGLAGVFGDTQYF
-	TRBJ2-5	TRBV7-2	-	TGTGCCAGCAGCTTAAGGGCGGGCCAAGAGACCCAGTACTTC	CASSLRAGQETQYF
-	TRBJ1-2	TRBV24-1	TRBD1	TGTGCCACCAGTGACGCGAGTGACAGGGGGCTCGGCTATGGCTACACCTTC	CATSDASDRGLGYGYTF
-	TRBJ1-2	TRBV4-3	-	TGCGCCAGCAGCCAAGATCGCCAAAGAGGTGGAGGCTACACCTTC	CASSQDRQRGGGYTF
-	TRBJ2-2	TRBV28	TRBD2	TGTGCCAGCAGTTCACATACTAGCGGGGGGGCCACCGGGGAGCTGTTTTTT	CASSSHTSGGATGELFF
-	TRBJ2-3	TRBV28	TRBD1	TGTGCCAGCAGTTTATGGGGGAGCGCAGGGGGCAGAGATACGCAGTATTTT	CASSLWGSAGGRDTQYF
few	TRBJ2-7	TRBV4-1	-	TGCGCCAGCAGCCGAACAGGCTCCTACGAGCAGTACTTC	CASSRTGSYEQYF
once	TRBJ2-5	TRBV5-4	TRBD2	TGTGCCAGCAGCGCTAGCGGGTGGGAGACCCAGTACTTC	CASSASGWETQYF
-	TRBJ2-3	TRBV28	TRBD2	TGTGCCAGCAGTTCTAGCGGGGCCTCAGATACGCAGTATTTT	CASSSSGASDTQYF
few	TRBJ2-3	TRBV11-2	TRBD2	TGTGCCAGTCGAAGGGGCCCTAGCGGGGTCACAGATACGCAGTATTTT	CASRRGPSGVTDTQYF
-	TRBJ2-5	TRBV4-1	-	TGCGCCAGCAGCCAAGTGCGTAGTGCCGTAAGGACCCAGTACTTC	CASSQVRSAVRTQYF
-	TRBJ2-5	TRBV28	TRBD1	TGTGCCAGCGCGAACAGGGGGGAGACCCAGTACTTC	CASANRGETQYF
-	TRBJ2-2	TRBV5-4	TRBD1	TGTGCCAGCAGCCCCTCGACAGGGCCGGGATATAACACCGGGGAGCTGTTTTTT	CASSPSTGPGYNTGELFF
-	TRBJ2-1	TRBV9	TRBD1	TGTGCCAGCAGCGTAAGCGACAGGGCCTACAATGAGCAGTTCTTC	CASSVSDRAYNEQFF
-	TRBJ1-2	TRBV13	-	TGTGCCAGCAGCTTAGCCTTGGAGGGGCCGGTTAACTATGGCTACACCTTC	CASSLALEGPVNYGYTF
-	TRBJ2-2	TRBV4-3	-	TGCGCCAGCAGCCAAGATGTTCGGGGGAACACCGGGGAGCTGTTTTTT	CASSQDVRGNTGELFF
-	TRBJ1-4	TRBV18	-	TGTGCCAGCTCACCAAGTCGCGGGGCTAATGAAAAACTGTTTTTT	CASSPSRGANEKLFF
once	TRBJ2-2	TRBV5-6	-	TGTGCCAGCAGCTTGGCCCTAGCACGGACCGGGGAGCTGTTTTTT	CASSLALARTGELFF
-	TRBJ1-6	TRBV27	TRBD1	TGTGCCAGCAGTTTATCCGGACAGGGGTATTCACCCCTCCACTTT	CASSLSGQGYSPLHF
once	TRBJ2-2	TRBV5-1	-	TGCGCCAGCAGCTTGGGGCGGTCGAACACCGGGGAGCTGTTTTTT	CASSLGRSNTGELFF
-	TRBJ2-7	TRBV18	TRBD2	TGTGCCAGCTCGCAACTAGCGGGAGGGCCCGACGAGCAGTACTTC	CASSQLAGGPDEQYF
-	TRBJ1-6	TRBV5-1	TRBD1	TGCGCCAGCAGCTTGGCCCAAGGACAGGGGTTGAATTCACCCCTCCACTTT	CASSLAQGQGLNSPLHF
-	TRBJ2-7	TRBV5-1	TRBD1	TGCGCCAGCAGCTTGGGACAGGGCCGGGACTACGAGCAGTACTTC	CASSLGQGRDYEQYF
-	TRBJ2-5	TRBV5-1	-	TGCGCCAGCAGCTTAGGGGCGGGGGCGCGTGAGACCCAGTACTTC	CASSLGAGARETQYF
few	TRBJ2-1	TRBV5-1	-	TGCGCCAGCAGCTTGGACGGGAGCTCCGGCAATGAGCAGTTCTTC	CASSLDGSSGNEQFF
once	TRBJ2-3	TRBV7-9	TRBD1	TGTGCCAGCAGAACAGGGGGCGCATCCCCAGATACGCAGTATTTT	CASRTGGASPDTQYF
-	TRBJ2-7	TRBV11-2	TRBD2	TGTGCCAGCAGCGGCGGACTAGCGGGAGGGTACGAGCAGTACTTC	CASSGGLAGGYEQYF
-	TRBJ1-5	TRBV11-2	-	TGTGCCAGCAGTTTTGGGAGGAATCAGCCCCAGCATTTT	CASSFGRNQPQHF
few	TRBJ1-2	TRBV5-6	-	TGTGCCAGCAGCCTTGGACAGCGAGAGGACCCGTATGGCTACACCTTC	CASSLGQREDPYGYTF
-	TRBJ1-1	TRBV28	TRBD1	TGTGCCAGCAGGATGCCATTGGGGACAGGGGACATGGGGAACACTGAAGCTTTCTTT	CASRMPLGTGDMGNTEAFF
-	TRBJ2-6	TRBV5-1	TRBD1	TGCGCCAGCAGCTTGGCCCAACACGGACAGGGGGTTGGCTCTGGGGCCAACGTCCTGACTTTC	CASSLAQHGQGVGSGANVLTF
-	TRBJ2-7	TRBV30	-	TGTGCCTGGAGTTCTCCACTACAGCAGTACTTC	CAWSSPLQQYF
-	TRBJ1-5	TRBV2	-	TGTGCCAGCACCGGCGGACTTTCTTCAAATCAGCCCCAGCATTTT	CASTGGLSSNQPQHF
-	TRBJ2-5	TRBV9	TRBD1	TGTGCCAGCAGCCCAGGACAGGGATGGAAAGAGACCCAGTACTTC	CASSPGQGWKETQYF
once	TRBJ1-4	TRBV18	TRBD1	TGTGCCAGCTCATCAGGTCTGGGACAGGGGTCTGAAAAACTGTTTTTT	CASSSGLGQGSEKLFF
-	TRBJ1-5	TRBV28	-	TGTGCCAGCAGCGCGACTCGGACGAGGGGCAATCAGCCCCAGCATTTT	CASSATRTRGNQPQHF
-	TRBJ2-3	TRBV7-2	-	TGTGCCAGCAGCTTTATCACAGATACGCAGTATTTT	CASSFITDTQYF
-	TRBJ2-3	TRBV7-2	TRBD1	TGTGCCAGCAGCCCGGACAGGGGTACAGATACGCAGTATTTT	CASSPDRGTDTQYF